A selection of T cell receptor beta chains follows, all from one sample in a study of CD8 T cells in ankylosing spondylitis. TCRdb recomputed calls from the 5' RACE reads with MiXCR, one row per CDR3 protein. The table lists roughly 700,000 distinct CDR3 sequences, roughly 19% of them singletons. The sequenced sample consisted of blood, either unsorted or a sorted T cell fraction (not recorded which). The origin of the receptors is a male donor with ankylosing spondylitis. The CDR3 runs from the conserved cysteine through the conserved F or W. A D gene is named only where the DNA matches it firmly. Part of the rows lack a size; the others show once, few, many or a class for expanded clones.

V gene	clone size	J gene	D gene	CDR3 DNA	CDR3 protein
TRBV11-2	NA	TRBJ2-6	NA	TGTGCCAGCAGCTCGATTCCGAGATCTGGGGCCAACGTCCTGACTTTC	CASSSIPRSGANVLTF
TRBV9	few	TRBJ2-3	NA	TGTGCCAGCAGCCCCCTTCGGACCGCCACAGATACGCAGTATTTT	CASSPLRTATDTQYF
TRBV7-8	few	TRBJ2-7	NA	TGTGCCAGCAGCTTAGTAGTAGAGGGGCACGAGCAGTACTTC	CASSLVVEGHEQYF
TRBV9	NA	TRBJ2-6	TRBD1	TGTGCCAGCAGCGCCCCGGTGGGGGACAGTGTACGCTCTGGGGCCAACGTCCTGACTTTC	CASSAPVGDSVRSGANVLTF
TRBV27	NA	TRBJ2-5	NA	TGTGCCAGCAGTTTTGGGGCCACGGGGGAGACCCAGTACTTC	CASSFGATGETQYF
TRBV28	NA	TRBJ1-1	TRBD1	TGTGCCAGCAGTAAAAACAGGGGTTCAGGCACTGAAGCTTTCTTT	CASSKNRGSGTEAFF
TRBV29-1	NA	TRBJ2-7	TRBD2	TGCAGCGCTCGAGGGACTAGCGGAGGGGAGAAGCAGTACTTC	CSARGTSGGEKQYF
TRBV7-8	NA	TRBJ1-2	NA	TGTGCCAGCAGCCCGAAGGGGGTTACGGCCTATGGCTACACCTTC	CASSPKGVTAYGYTF
TRBV20-1	NA	TRBJ2-5	TRBD2	TGCAGTGGGACTAGCGGGGGTATACAAGAGACCCAGTACTTC	CSGTSGGIQETQYF
TRBV5-1	NA	TRBJ1-1	TRBD1	TGCGCCAGCAGCTATACAGGGGTTTCGTTCGGCACTGAAGCTTTCTTT	CASSYTGVSFGTEAFF
TRBV20-1	few	TRBJ2-7	NA	TGCAGTGCTAGAGAGGGCAGAGGACGCTCCTACGAGCAGTACTTC	CSAREGRGRSYEQYF
TRBV7-2	NA	TRBJ2-1	NA	TGTGCCAGCAGCTTAGCCTATGACTACAATGAGCAGTTCTTC	CASSLAYDYNEQFF
TRBV2	NA	TRBJ2-5	TRBD2	TGTGCCAGCAGTGGGGCCCCTAGCGGGGGAAAGACCCAGTACTTC	CASSGAPSGGKTQYF
TRBV5-1	few	TRBJ2-3	TRBD2	TGCGCCAGCAGCCAGGAAAGGGGACTAGAAACAGATACGCAGTATTTT	CASSQERGLETDTQYF
TRBV7-2	NA	TRBJ1-2	NA	TGTGCCAGCAGCTTAGACCAGATGGGGATCGGCTACACCTTC	CASSLDQMGIGYTF
TRBV7-2	NA	TRBJ2-7	TRBD1	TGTGCCAGCAGCTTATTCGGGACAGAATACTACGAGCAGTACTTC	CASSLFGTEYYEQYF